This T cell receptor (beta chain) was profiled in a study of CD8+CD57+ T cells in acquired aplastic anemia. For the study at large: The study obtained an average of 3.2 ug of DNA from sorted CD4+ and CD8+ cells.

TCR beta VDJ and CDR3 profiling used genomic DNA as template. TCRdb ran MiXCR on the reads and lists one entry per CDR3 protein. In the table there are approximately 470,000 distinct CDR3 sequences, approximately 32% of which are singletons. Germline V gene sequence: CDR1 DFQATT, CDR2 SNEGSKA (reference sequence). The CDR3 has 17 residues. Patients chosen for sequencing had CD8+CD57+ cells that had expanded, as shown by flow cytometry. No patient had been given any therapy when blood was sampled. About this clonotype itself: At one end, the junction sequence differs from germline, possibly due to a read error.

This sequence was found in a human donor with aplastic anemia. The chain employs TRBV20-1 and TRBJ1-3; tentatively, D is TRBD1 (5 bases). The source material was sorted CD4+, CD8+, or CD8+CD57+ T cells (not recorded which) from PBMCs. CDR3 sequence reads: CSAPRDSFYNPGNTIYF. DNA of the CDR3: TGCAGTGCTCCACGAGACAGCTTCTATAACCCTGGAAATACCATATATTTT.